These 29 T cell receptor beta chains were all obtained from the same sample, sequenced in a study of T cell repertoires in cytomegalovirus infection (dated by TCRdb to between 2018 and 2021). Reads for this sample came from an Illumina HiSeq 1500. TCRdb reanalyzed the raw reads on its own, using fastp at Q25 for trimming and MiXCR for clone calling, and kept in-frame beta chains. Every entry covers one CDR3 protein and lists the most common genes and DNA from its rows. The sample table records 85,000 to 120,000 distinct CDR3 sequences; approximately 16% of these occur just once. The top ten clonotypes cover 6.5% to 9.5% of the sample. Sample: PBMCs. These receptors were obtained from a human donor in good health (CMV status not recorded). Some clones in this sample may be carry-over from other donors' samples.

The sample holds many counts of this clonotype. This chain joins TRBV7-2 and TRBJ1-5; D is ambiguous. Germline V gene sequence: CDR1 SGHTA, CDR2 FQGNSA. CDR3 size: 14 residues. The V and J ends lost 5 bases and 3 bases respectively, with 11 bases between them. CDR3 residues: CASSVEYNNQPQHF. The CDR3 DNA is TGTGCCAGCAGCGTTGAGTATAACAATCAGCCCCAGCATTTT.

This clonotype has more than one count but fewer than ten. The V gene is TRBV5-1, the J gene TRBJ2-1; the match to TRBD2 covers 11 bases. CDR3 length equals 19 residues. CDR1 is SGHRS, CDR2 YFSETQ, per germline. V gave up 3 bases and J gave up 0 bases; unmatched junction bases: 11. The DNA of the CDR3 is TGCGCCAGCAGCTCTCCCGGGACTAGCGGCTCCAGCTCCTACAATGAGCAGTTCTTC. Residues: CASSSPGTSGSSSYNEQFF.

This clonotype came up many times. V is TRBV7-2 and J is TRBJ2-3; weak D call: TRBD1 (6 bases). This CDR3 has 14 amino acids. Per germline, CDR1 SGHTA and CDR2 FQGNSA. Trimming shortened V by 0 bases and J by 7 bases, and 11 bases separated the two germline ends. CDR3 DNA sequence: TGTGCCAGCAGCTTAGCGGGGGCGACACATACGCAGTATTTT. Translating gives CASSLAGATHTQYF.

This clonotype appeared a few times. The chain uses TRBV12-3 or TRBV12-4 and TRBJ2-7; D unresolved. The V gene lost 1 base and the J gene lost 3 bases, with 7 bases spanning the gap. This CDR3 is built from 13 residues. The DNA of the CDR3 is TGTGCCAGCAGTTTAGGGGGATTCTACGAGCAGTACTTC. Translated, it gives CASSLGGFYEQYF.

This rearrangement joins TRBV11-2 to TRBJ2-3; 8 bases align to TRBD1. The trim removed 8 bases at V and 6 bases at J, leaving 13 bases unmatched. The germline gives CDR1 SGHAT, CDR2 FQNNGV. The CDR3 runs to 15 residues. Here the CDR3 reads CASREGQGATDTQYF. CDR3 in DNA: TGTGCCAGCCGAGAGGGCCAGGGGGCAACCGATACGCAGTATTTT.

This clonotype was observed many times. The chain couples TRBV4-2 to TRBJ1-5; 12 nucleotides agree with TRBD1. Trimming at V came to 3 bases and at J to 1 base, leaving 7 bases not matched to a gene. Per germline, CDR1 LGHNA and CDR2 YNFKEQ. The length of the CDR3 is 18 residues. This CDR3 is CASSQKPGQGASNQPQHF. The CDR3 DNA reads TGTGCCAGCAGCCAGAAACCGGGACAGGGGGCCAGCAATCAGCCCCAGCATTTT.

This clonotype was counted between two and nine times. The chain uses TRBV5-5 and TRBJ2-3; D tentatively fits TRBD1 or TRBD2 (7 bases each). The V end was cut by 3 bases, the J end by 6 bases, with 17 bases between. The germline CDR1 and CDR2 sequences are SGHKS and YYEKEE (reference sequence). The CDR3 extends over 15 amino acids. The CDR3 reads CASSSVSGGGDTQYF. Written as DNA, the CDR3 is TGTGCCAGCAGCTCCGTCTCAGGGGGAGGGGATACGCAGTATTTT.

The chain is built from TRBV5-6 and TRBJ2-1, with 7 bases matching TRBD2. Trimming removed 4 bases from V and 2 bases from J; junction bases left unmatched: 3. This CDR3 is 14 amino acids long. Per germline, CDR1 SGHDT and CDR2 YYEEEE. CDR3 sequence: CASSLGTTYNEQFF. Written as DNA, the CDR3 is TGTGCCAGCAGCCTCGGGACTACCTACAATGAGCAGTTCTTC.

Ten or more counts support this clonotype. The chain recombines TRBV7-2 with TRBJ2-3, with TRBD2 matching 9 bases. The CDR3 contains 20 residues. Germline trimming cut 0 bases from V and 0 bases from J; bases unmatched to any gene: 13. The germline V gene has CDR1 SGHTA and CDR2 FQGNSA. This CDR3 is CASSLALLAGGVYSTDTQYF. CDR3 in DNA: TGTGCCAGCAGCTTAGCGCTGTTGGCGGGGGGGGTTTATAGCACAGATACGCAGTATTTT. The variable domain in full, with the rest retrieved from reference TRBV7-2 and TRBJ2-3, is GAGVSQSPSNKVTEKGKDVELRCDPISGHTALYWYRQSLGQGLEFLIYFQGNSAPDKSGLPSDRFSAERTGGSVSTLTIQRTQQEDSAVYLCASSLALLAGGVYSTDTQYFGPGTRLTVL.

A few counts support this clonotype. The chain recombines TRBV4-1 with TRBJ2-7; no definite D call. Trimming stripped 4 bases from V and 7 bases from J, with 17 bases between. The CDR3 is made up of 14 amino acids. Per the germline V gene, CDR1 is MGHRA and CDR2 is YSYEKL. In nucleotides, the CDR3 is TGCGCCAGCAGCCTTCTCCTCGACCCCCAAGAGCAGTACTTC. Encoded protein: CASSLLLDPQEQYF.

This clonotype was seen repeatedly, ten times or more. CDR3 residues: CASSQGAGNTEAFF. The CDR3 region has the DNA TGTGCCAGCAGCCAGGGGGCGGGGAACACTGAAGCTTTCTTT. This chain connects TRBV7-2 to TRBJ1-1, with 8 bases lining up with TRBD1. The CDR3 spans 14 residues. The V segment lost 5 bases and the J segment 1 base; nucleotides outside the gene matches: 3. Germline-derived CDR1 and CDR2 are SGHTA and FQGNSA.

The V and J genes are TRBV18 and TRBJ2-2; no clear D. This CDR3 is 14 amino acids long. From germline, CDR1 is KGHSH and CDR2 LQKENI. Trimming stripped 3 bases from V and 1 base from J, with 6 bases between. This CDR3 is CASSPAGNTGELFF. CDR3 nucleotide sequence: TGTGCCAGCTCACCCGCAGGGAACACCGGGGAGCTGTTTTTT.

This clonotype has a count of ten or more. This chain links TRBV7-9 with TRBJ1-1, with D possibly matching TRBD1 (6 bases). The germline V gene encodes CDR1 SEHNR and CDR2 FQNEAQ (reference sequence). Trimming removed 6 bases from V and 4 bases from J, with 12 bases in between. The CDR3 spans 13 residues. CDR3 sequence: CASSDGTFTEAFF. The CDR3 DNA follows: TGTGCCAGCAGTGATGGGACATTCACTGAAGCTTTCTTT.

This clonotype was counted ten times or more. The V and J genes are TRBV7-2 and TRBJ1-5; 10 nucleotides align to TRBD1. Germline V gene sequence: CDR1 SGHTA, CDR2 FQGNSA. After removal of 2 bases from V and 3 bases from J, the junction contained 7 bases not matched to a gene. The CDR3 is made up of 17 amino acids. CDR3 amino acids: CASSLRGQGSPNQPQHF. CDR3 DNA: TGTGCCAGCAGCTTAAGGGGACAGGGGAGCCCCAATCAGCCCCAGCATTTT.

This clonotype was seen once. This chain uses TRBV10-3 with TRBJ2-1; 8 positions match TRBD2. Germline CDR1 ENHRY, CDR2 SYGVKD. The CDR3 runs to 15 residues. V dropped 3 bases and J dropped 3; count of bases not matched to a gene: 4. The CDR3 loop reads CAISDRGGGYNEQFF. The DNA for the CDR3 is TGTGCCATCAGTGACCGGGGGGGGGGCTACAATGAGCAGTTCTTC.

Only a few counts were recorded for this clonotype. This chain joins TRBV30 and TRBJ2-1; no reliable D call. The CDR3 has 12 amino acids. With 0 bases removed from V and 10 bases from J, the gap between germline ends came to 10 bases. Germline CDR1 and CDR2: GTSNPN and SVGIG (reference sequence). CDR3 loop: CAWSVRSPEQFF. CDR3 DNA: TGTGCCTGGAGTGTACGGAGTCCCGAGCAGTTCTTC.

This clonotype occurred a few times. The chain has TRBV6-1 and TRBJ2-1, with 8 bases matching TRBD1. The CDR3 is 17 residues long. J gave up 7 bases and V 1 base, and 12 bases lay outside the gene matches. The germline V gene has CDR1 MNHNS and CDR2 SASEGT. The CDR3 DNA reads TGTGCCAGCAGTGAAGAATCACAACGGCAGGGGGCGAATGAGCAGTTCTTC. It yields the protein CASSEESQRQGANEQFF.

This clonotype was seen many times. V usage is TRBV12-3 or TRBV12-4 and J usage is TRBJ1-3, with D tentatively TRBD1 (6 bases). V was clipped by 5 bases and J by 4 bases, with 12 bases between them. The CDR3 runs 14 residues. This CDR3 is CASSPTGTGNTIYF. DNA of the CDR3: TGTGCCAGCAGTCCCACCGGGACAGGAAACACCATATATTTT.

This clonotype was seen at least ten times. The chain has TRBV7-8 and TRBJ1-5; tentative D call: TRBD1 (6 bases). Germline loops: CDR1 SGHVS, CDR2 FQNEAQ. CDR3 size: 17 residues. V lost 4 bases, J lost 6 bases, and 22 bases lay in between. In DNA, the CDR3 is TGTGCCAGCAGCTCCACTCCTAATACAGGGCTCTCTCAGCCCCAGCATTTT. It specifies CASSSTPNTGLSQPQHF.

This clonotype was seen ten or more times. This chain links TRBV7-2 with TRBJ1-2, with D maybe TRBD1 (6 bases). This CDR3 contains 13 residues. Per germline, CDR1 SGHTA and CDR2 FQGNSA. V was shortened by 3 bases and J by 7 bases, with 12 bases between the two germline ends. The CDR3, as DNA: TGTGCCAGCAGCTTGTCTACAGGGAGTGGCTACACCTTC. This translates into CASSLSTGSGYTF.

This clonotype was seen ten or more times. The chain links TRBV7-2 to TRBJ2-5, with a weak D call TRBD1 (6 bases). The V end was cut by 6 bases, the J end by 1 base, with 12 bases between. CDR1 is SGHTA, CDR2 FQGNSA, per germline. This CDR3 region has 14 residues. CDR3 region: CASRPTGIQETQYF. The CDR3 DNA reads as TGTGCCAGCAGACCAACAGGGATCCAAGAGACCCAGTACTTC.

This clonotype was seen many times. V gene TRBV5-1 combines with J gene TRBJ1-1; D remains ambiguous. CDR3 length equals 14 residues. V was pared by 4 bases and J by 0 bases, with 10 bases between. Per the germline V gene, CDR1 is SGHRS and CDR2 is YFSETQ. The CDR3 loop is CASSGGRLNTEAFF. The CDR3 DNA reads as TGCGCCAGCAGCGGCGGACGGTTGAACACTGAAGCTTTCTTT.

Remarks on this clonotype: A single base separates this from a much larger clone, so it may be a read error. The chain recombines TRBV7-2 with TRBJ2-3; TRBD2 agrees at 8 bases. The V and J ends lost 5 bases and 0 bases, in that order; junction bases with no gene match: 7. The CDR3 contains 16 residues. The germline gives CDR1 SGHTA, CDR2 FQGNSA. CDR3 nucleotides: TGTGCCAGCAGCGTCGAACTAGCGGCTAGCACAGATACGCAGTATTTT. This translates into CASSVELAASTDTQYF.

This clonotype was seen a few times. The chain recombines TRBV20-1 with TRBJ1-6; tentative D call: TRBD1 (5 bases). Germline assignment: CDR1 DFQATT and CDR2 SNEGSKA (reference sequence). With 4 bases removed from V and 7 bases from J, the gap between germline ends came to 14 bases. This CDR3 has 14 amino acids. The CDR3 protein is CSAKIVGGNSPLHF. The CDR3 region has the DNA TGCAGTGCTAAAATAGTCGGGGGAAATTCACCCCTCCACTTT.

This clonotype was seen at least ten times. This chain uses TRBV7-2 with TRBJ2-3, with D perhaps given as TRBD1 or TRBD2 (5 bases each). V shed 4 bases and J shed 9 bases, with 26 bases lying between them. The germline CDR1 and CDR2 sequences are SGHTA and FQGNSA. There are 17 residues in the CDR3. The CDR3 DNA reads TGTGCCAGCAGCTCTAGGTTTGCGGGTTCGGGGCCCCTGACGCAGTATTTT. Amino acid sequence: CASSSRFAGSGPLTQYF.

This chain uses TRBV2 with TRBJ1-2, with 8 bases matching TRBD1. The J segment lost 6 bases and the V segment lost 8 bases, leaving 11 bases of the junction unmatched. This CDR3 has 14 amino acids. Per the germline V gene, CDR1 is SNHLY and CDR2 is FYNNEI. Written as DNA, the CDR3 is TGTGCCAGCGGCAGGGACAGGCACCCGGATGGCTACACCTTC. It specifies CASGRDRHPDGYTF.

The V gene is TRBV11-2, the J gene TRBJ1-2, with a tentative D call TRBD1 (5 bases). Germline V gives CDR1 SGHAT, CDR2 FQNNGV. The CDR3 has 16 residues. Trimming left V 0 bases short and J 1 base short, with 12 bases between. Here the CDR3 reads CASSLDRTPVNYGYTF. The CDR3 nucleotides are TGTGCCAGCAGCTTAGATCGGACACCCGTTAACTATGGCTACACCTTC.

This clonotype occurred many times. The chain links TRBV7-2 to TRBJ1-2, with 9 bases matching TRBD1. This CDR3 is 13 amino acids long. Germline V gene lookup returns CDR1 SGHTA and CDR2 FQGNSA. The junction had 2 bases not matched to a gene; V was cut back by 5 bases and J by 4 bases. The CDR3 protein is CASSRTGVYGYTF. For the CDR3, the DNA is TGTGCCAGCAGCCGGACAGGGGTCTATGGCTACACCTTC.

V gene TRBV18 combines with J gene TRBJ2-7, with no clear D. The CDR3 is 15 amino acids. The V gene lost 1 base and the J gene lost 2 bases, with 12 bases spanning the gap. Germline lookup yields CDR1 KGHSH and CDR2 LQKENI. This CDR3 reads CASSPLSAETYEQYF. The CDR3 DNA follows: TGTGCCAGCTCACCACTTTCGGCAGAAACCTACGAGCAGTACTTC.